The TCR beta chain under discussion was sequenced for a study of cytomegalovirus exposure and HLA in healthy donors. Study-wide results and limits: The study reported that TCR beta sequences accurately predicted HLA-A and HLA-B alleles in most subjects. As a later analysis revealed, most CMV-associated TCR beta chains appeared HLA-restricted. Prior analysis indicated that the majority of TCR beta V segments exhibited productivity approximately 87% or approximately 30% of the time.

After removal of 0 bases from V and 7 bases from J, the junction contained 7 bases not matched to a gene. The CDR3 has 16 residues. CDR1 is SNHLY and CDR2 is FYNNEI in the germline V gene. A remark on this clone: Its cognate antigen is unknown.

Use of 60 Vbeta and 13 Jbeta primers characterized the PCR. Assay: immunoSEQ multiplex PCR; the TCRdb copy retains only in-frame clones and omits some. The table lists some 90,000 clones, roughly three quarters of them singletons. The chain uses TRBV2 and TRBJ2-1, with 9 bases fitting TRBD2. The sequenced material came from PBMCs. The clonotype comes from a woman in her forties or fifties in good health and CMV-seropositive. The CDR3, as DNA: TGTGCCAGCAGTGAAGCGGGTACTAGCGGGTTAAATGAGCAGTTCTTC. Translation: CASSEAGTSGLNEQFF.